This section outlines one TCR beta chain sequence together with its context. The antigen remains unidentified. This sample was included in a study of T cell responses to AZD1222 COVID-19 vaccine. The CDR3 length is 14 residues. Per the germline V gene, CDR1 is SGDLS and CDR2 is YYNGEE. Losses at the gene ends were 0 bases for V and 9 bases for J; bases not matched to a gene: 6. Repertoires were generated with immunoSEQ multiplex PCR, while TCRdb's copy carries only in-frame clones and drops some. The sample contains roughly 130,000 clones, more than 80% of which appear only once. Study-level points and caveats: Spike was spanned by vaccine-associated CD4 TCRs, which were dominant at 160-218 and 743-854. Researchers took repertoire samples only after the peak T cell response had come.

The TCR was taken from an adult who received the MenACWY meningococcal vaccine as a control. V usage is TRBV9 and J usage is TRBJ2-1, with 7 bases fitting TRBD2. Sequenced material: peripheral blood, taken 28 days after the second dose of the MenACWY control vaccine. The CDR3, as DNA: TGTGCCAGCAGCGTAGCTTGGCTAGCGGTTGAGCAGTTCTTC. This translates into CASSVAWLAVEQFF. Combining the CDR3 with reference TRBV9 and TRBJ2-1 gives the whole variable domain DSGVTQTPKHLITATGQRVTLRCSPRSGDLSVYWYQQSLDQGLQFLIQYYNGEERAKGNILERFSAQQFPDLHSELNLSSLELGDSALYFCASSVAWLAVEQFFGPGTRLTVL.